Given below is one T cell receptor (beta chain) in context. In the original workflow: Amplification of reference gene primers provided the estimated nucleated cell counts. Some clones are missing from TCRdb's copy, which holds only in-frame ones; the method was immunoSEQ multiplex PCR. V, J and clone size were drawn from that table, and D and trimming were deduced from the DNA. The sample shows a few hundred thousand clones, 70% to 90% of them seen only once. The data belong to a study of blood T cell repertoires in COVID-19. Study summary: COVID-19 samples from acute and convalescent phases originated in the United States, Italy and Spain.

Trimming took off 7 bases at V and 0 bases at J, with 10 bases between the two ends. This CDR3 is built from 13 residues. The clonotype was recovered from a woman aged 25 to 45 with COVID-19, enrolled during active disease. The chain uses TRBV12-3 or TRBV12-4 and TRBJ2-7, with D possibly TRBD1 on 6 matching bases. The specimen was peripheral blood. This CDR3 is CASTGQLSYEQYF. The CDR3 region has the DNA TGTGCCAGCACAGGACAGCTCTCCTACGAGCAGTACTTC.